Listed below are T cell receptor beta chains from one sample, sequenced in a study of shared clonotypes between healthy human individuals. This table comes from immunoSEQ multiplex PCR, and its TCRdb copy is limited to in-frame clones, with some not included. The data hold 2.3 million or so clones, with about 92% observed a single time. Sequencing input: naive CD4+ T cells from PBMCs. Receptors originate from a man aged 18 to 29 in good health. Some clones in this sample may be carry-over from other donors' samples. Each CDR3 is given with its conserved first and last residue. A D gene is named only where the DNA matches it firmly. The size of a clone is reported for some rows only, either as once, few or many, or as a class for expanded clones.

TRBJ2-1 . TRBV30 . TGTGCCTGGATTCGGGCTGGGTGGTACAATGAGCAGTTCTTC CAWIRAGWYNEQFF
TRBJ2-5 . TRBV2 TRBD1 TGTGCCAGCAGTTGGACAGGGGGAGAGACCCAGTACTTC CASSWTGGETQYF
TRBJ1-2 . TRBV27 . TGTGCCAGCGGACGGACAGCCAACTATGGCTACACCTTC CASGRTANYGYTF
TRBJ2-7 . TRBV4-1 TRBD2 TGCGCCAGCAGCCAAGATAGGGCCCGGACTAGCGGGAGAAACGAGCAGTACTTC CASSQDRARTSGRNEQYF
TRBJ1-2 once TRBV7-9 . TGTGCCAGCAGCTTAGGGGCAGGGGTGGATGGCTACACCTTC CASSLGAGVDGYTF
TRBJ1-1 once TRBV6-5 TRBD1 TGTGCCAGCAGTTACTGGACAGGGGCGGGGACTGAAGCTTTCTTT CASSYWTGAGTEAFF
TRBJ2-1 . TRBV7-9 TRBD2 TGTGCCAGCAGCGGCGGGGGTGAGCAGTTCTTC CASSGGGEQFF
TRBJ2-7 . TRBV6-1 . TGTGCCAGCAGTGAACCGCGGATTTGGTTCACCGAGCAGTACTTC CASSEPRIWFTEQYF
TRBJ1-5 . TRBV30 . TGTGCCTGGAGTGAGGGCAGGGGCAATCAGCCCCAGCATTTT CAWSEGRGNQPQHF
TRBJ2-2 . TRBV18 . TGTGCCAGCTCACCACCACAGGGTGCAATCACCGGGGAGCTGTTTTTT CASSPPQGAITGELFF